The clone carrying this T cell receptor (beta chain) was picked up one time. Its antigen remains unknown. One entry per CDR3 protein results from TCRdb running MiXCR on the 5' RACE reads. The sample carries hundreds of thousands of distinct CDR3 sequences, over 7% recorded once. This entry comes from a study of T-cell memory formation after mild COVID-19. General study findings and limits: Contracting clones, day 15 to 85, had balanced CD4/CD8, and later expanders favored CD4+. Contracting CD4+ clones sat mainly in CM and EM; CD8+ in EMRA.

This CDR3 is 16 amino acids long. J was trimmed by 2 bases and V by 2 bases; bases with no gene match: 4. Germline V lookup: CDR1 LGHDT, CDR2 YNNKEL (reference sequence). The TCR originated in a man aged 18 to 29 who had mild COVID-19 (a few samples of this study predate the infection). Cell type and time point are not known. The rearrangement uses TRBV3-1 and TRBJ1-2; 11 bases are a match to TRBD1. Material: PBMCs or a T cell subset sorted from them (not recorded which). CDR3 sequence: CASSQHGTGGNYGYTF. CDR3 DNA: TGTGCCAGCAGCCAACATGGGACAGGGGGGAACTATGGCTACACCTTC.